These 13 T cell receptor beta chains came from one sample sequenced in a study of Ad26.COV2.S vaccination and SARS-CoV-2 variants. Treatment here: 19 received Ad26.COV2.S at low or high dose, single or two shots; roughly five received placebo; per-sample allocation not given. Sampling was done on day 63 after the first vaccine or placebo injection. Only in-frame clones appear in the TCRdb table, and some are missing; sequencing was by immunoSEQ multiplex PCR. This sample has about 440,000 clones, with roughly 89% found just once. The sequencing here drew on peripheral blood, taken in a trial of Ad26.COV2.S vaccine versus placebo. The receptors were gathered from a person between 18 and 59 years old who received the Ad26.COV2.S COVID-19 vaccine or a placebo.

This chain uses TRBV4-1 with TRBJ2-2; D uncertain. The CDR3 runs 13 residues. Trimming took off 5 bases at V and 1 base at J, with 5 bases between the two ends. Per germline, CDR1 MGHRA and CDR2 YSYEKL. The CDR3 loop reads CASSYENTGELFF. CDR3 DNA sequence: TGCGCCAGCAGCTACGAGAACACCGGGGAGCTGTTTTTT.

The chain uses TRBV10-3 and TRBJ2-7; possibly TRBD2 for D (5 bases). This CDR3 is 14 amino acids long. CDR1 is ENHRY, CDR2 SYGVKD, per germline. V lost 6 bases, J lost 1 base, and 13 bases lay in between. CDR3: CAIREASGSYEQYF. In DNA, the CDR3 is TGTGCCATCAGGGAGGCCTCCGGGTCCTACGAGCAGTACTTC.

The chain has TRBV19 and TRBJ1-5, with D tentatively TRBD1 (6 bases). Germline values: CDR1 LNHDA, CDR2 SQIVND (reference sequence). Between the trimmed V and J ends, which lost 7 bases and 9 bases, there was a span of 19 bases. The CDR3 totals 14 residues. CDR3 coding DNA: TGTGCCAGTATCATAGCAGGGGCCCCAGGGCCCCAGCATTTT. Translation gives CASIIAGAPGPQHF.

The rearrangement uses TRBV28 and TRBJ1-1; TRBD1 is a possible D gene (5 bases). The CDR3 sequence is 14 residues long. V lost 7 bases and J lost 4, with 16 bases in between. The germline V gene encodes CDR1 MDHEN and CDR2 SYDVKM. DNA for the CDR3: TGTGCCAGCAAACTTGGGGGGTCGGCCACTGAAGCTTTCTTT. It encodes CASKLGGSATEAFF. Using reference TRBV28 and TRBJ1-1 for the parts outside the CDR3, the full variable domain is DVKVTQSSRYLVKRTGEKVFLECVQDMDHENMFWYRQDPGLGLRLIYFSYDVKMKEKGDIPEGYSVSREKKERFSLILESASTNQTSMYLCASKLGGSATEAFFGQGTRLTVV.

The chain recombines TRBV4-1 with TRBJ1-5; D call uncertain. Trimming shortened V by 6 bases and J by 3 bases, and 18 bases separated the two germline ends. The CDR3 runs 16 residues. Germline V gene lookup returns CDR1 MGHRA and CDR2 YSYEKL. This chain's CDR3 is CASSRGSGEINQPQHF. CDR3 DNA: TGCGCCAGCAGTCGAGGGAGCGGGGAGATCAATCAGCCCCAGCATTTT.

This sequence joins TRBV9 and TRBJ1-4; TRBD1 might be the D (6 bases). Trimming cost V 8 bases and J 2 bases, with 13 bases left between them. This CDR3 contains 14 residues. Germline V gives CDR1 SGDLS, CDR2 YYNGEE. The CDR3 loop reads CARGGMVTNEKLFF. The CDR3 DNA is TGTGCCAGAGGGGGTATGGTGACTAATGAAAAACTGTTTTTT. Full variable domain (missing parts from reference TRBV9 and TRBJ1-4): DSGVTQTPKHLITATGQRVTLRCSPRSGDLSVYWYQQSLDQGLQFLIQYYNGEERAKGNILERFSAQQFPDLHSELNLSSLELGDSALYFCARGGMVTNEKLFFGSGTQLSVL.

V usage is TRBV6-4 and J usage is TRBJ2-3, with 10 bases matching TRBD2. V lost 2 bases to trimming and J lost 4 bases; unmatched junction nucleotides: 0. The CDR3 sequence is 14 residues long. The germline V gene encodes CDR1 MRHNA and CDR2 SNTAGT. For the CDR3, the DNA is TGTGCCAGCAGTGACCTAGCGGGGGCAGATACGCAGTATTTT. Amino acids: CASSDLAGADTQYF.

There are a few counts of this clone. The CDR3 is CASSLDLADTGELFF. The CDR3 DNA follows: TGTGCCAGCAGCTTGGATCTAGCGGACACCGGGGAGCTGTTTTTT. The chain joins TRBV5-4 to TRBJ2-2, with 7 bases that match TRBD2. The V gene end was trimmed by 0 bases and the J gene end by 3 bases; junction bases not matched to a gene: 2. Germline lookup yields CDR1 SGHNT and CDR2 YYREEE (reference sequence). The CDR3 is 15 amino acids.

The rearrangement links TRBV11-3 to TRBJ2-3; D is unclear. The CDR3 has 15 amino acids. V dropped 3 bases and J dropped 0 bases, with 10 bases sitting between them. Germline lookup yields CDR1 SGHNT and CDR2 YENEEA. CDR3 bases: TGTGCCAGCAGCTTTGGCGGAAAGAGCACAGATACGCAGTATTTT. This codes for CASSFGGKSTDTQYF.

The chain links TRBV24-1 to TRBJ2-2; TRBD1 is a possible D gene (5 bases). Trimming removed 3 bases from V and 8 bases from J, with 12 bases in between. From germline, CDR1 is KGHDR and CDR2 SFDVKD. The CDR3 runs to 14 residues. The CDR3 reads CATSDIGREGELFF. The CDR3 region has the DNA TGTGCCACCAGTGATATTGGCAGGGAAGGGGAGCTGTTTTTT.

The chain has TRBV5-1 and TRBJ2-7; 7 bases align to TRBD1. After removal of 4 bases from V and 3 bases from J, the junction contained 7 bases not matched to a gene. This CDR3 has 14 residues. Germline values: CDR1 SGHRS, CDR2 YFSETQ. CDR3 protein: CASSQGTADYEQYF. The CDR3 bases are TGCGCCAGCAGCCAGGGGACAGCGGACTACGAGCAGTACTTC. Full variable domain (remainder filled in from reference TRBV5-1 and TRBJ2-7): KAGVTQTPRYLIKTRGQQVTLSCSPISGHRSVSWYQQTPGQGLQFLFEYFSETQRNKGNFPGRFSGRQFSNSRSEMNVSTLELGDSALYLCASSQGTADYEQYFGPGTRLTVT.

The J gene is TRBJ1-1, the V gene TRBV7-9, with D uncertain. The germline gives CDR1 SEHNR, CDR2 FQNEAQ (reference sequence). The CDR3 runs to 12 residues. Trimming shortened V by 1 base and J by 7 bases, and 7 bases separated the two germline ends. The CDR3 DNA sequence: TGTGCCAGCAGCTTAGTCGGAGATGAAGCTTTCTTT. It encodes CASSLVGDEAFF.

The V call is TRBV14, the J call TRBJ2-7, with D maybe TRBD2 (5 bases). This CDR3 spans 12 amino acids. Germline CDR1 is SGHDN and CDR2 is FVKESK. Trimming removed 1 base at V and 9 bases at J, with 10 bases between. The CDR3 nucleotides are TGTGCCAGCAGCCAAGGGGGAGTAGGGCAGTACTTC. Residues: CASSQGGVGQYF.